The following is a T cell receptor beta chain sequence with its context. The sample carries other DNA sequences with the same CDR3. V lost 3 bases to trimming and J lost 6 bases, with 6 bases between them. Germline CDR1 is MDHEN and CDR2 is SYDVKM. The CDR3 covers 12 residues. The sample belongs to a study of shared clonotypes between healthy human individuals. The authors' processing: ImmunoSEQ junction-only sequences lacked quality scores, so their filtering differed. TCRdb's table, derived via immunoSEQ multiplex PCR, lists solely in-frame clones and lacks some. That table supplies the V and J calls and clone size; D and trimming were determined from the DNA. Of about 2 million clones listed, 90% to 95% are singletons.

The material sequenced was naive CD4+ T cells sorted from blood. As to subset: CD45RA+ positively selected. This clonotype originated in a man between 18 and 35 years old in good health. V gene TRBV28 combines with J gene TRBJ1-5; no firm D call. CDR3 region: CASSLGGQPQHF. The CDR3 region has the DNA TGTGCCAGCAGTTTGGGAGGTCAGCCCCAGCATTTT. Variable domain in full (rest from reference TRBV28 and TRBJ1-5): DVKVTQSSRYLVKRTGEKVFLECVQDMDHENMFWYRQDPGLGLRLIYFSYDVKMKEKGDIPEGYSVSREKKERFSLILESASTNQTSMYLCASSLGGQPQHFGDGTRLSIL.